This entry concerns a single T cell receptor (beta chain). Sequence at one end of the junction differs from germline and may be a read error. This CDR3 is built from 15 residues. Germline assignment: CDR1 LGHNA and CDR2 YNFKEQ. This sample was included in a study of blood T cells in healthy people across ages. A J-beta primer mix and a sample-barcoded 5' primer were used in a second PCR of about 7 to 11 cycles. TCRdb re-analysed the 5' RACE reads in MiXCR, keeping a single row per CDR3 protein. The data show about 1.6 million distinct CDR3 sequences, with 30% to 40% seen just once and about 11% held by the top ten. Healthy individuals of Caucasian origin from Russia, aged about 6 to 100, served as donors.

The material sequenced was blood. V is TRBV4-2 and J is TRBJ2-1; TRBD1 matches at 9 bases. The source of this sequence is a woman in her twenties or thirties in good health. CDR3 residues: CTSSNRDREGNEQFF. The CDR3, as DNA: TGTACCAGCAGCAACCGGGACAGGGAGGGCAATGAGCAGTTCTTC.